These 19 T cell receptor beta chains were sequenced from one sample in a study of T-cell memory formation after mild COVID-19. TCRdb ran MiXCR on the 5' RACE reads and lists one entry per CDR3 protein. Among 500,000 to 550,000 distinct CDR3 sequences listed, around 21% were seen once. Material: PBMCs or a T cell subset sorted from them (not recorded which). The source of these receptors is an adult woman who had mild COVID-19 (a few samples of this study predate the infection). Cell type and time point are not known.

This chain links TRBV4-2 with TRBJ2-1, with D possibly TRBD1 on 5 matching bases. The V end lost 0 bases, the J end lost 5 bases, and 14 bases lay between the germline ends. Germline V gives CDR1 LGHNA, CDR2 YNFKEQ. The CDR3 covers 16 residues. The CDR3 loop reads CASSQDLGAGNNEQFF. CDR3 DNA: TGTGCCAGCAGCCAAGACTTGGGCGCAGGGAACAATGAGCAGTTCTTC.

The chain couples TRBV11-3 to TRBJ2-1, with D possibly TRBD1 on 6 matching bases. This CDR3 contains 12 residues. CDR1 is SGHNT, CDR2 YENEEA, per germline. Trimming removed 0 bases from V and 15 bases from J, with 12 bases in between. The CDR3 DNA is TGTGCCAGCAGCTTAGATTGGGACAAACTGTTCTTC. It is translated as CASSLDWDKLFF.

This clonotype appeared a few times. The V and J genes are TRBV12-3 or TRBV12-4 and TRBJ2-7; no firm D call. The CDR3 consists of 17 residues. Trimming took off 3 bases at V and 0 bases at J, with 18 bases between the two ends. The CDR3 nucleotides are TGTGCCAGCAGTTTCAATCGGGTAGGGATGAGCTCCTACGAGCAGTACTTC. This encodes CASSFNRVGMSSYEQYF.

This clonotype came up a few times. The gene calls are TRBV12-3 or TRBV12-4 and TRBJ2-2, with 7 bases lining up with TRBD2. The CDR3 is 14 amino acids. The ends lost 7 bases at V and 4 bases at J; junction bases unmatched: 6. The CDR3 sequence: CASTPGEGTGELFF. For the CDR3, the DNA is TGTGCCAGCACCCCGGGGGAGGGCACCGGGGAGCTGTTTTTT.

V gene TRBV24-1 combines with J gene TRBJ2-1, with TRBD1 matching over 9 bases. CDR3 length: 17 amino acids. V lost 4 bases to trimming and J lost 5 bases; unmatched junction nucleotides: 11. Germline CDR1 is KGHDR and CDR2 is SFDVKD. Here the CDR3 DNA reads TGTGCCACCAGTGAACAATCCGGGACAGGGAATCACAATGAGCAGTTCTTC. Translation gives CATSEQSGTGNHNEQFF.

V is TRBV7-3 and J is TRBJ1-1; no clear D gene. Germline-derived CDR1 and CDR2 are SGHTA and FQGTGA. CDR3 length: 16 amino acids. The germline V and J ends were trimmed by 1 base and 0 bases, with 12 bases remaining between them. The CDR3 is CASSLIFQALNTEAFF. CDR3 nucleotides: TGTGCCAGCAGCTTAATCTTTCAGGCCTTGAACACTGAAGCTTTCTTT.

In its sample, this clonotype was seen a few times. The chain joins TRBV9 to TRBJ2-3; 11 bases are a match to TRBD2. This CDR3 is built from 19 residues. Unmatched junction bases numbered 9, after V lost 0 bases and J lost 0 bases. Germline CDR1 reads SGDLS; CDR2 reads YYNGEE. The CDR3 region is CASSVGASGGTSSTDTQYF. The CDR3 DNA is TGTGCCAGCAGCGTAGGTGCTAGCGGGGGGACCTCTAGCACAGATACGCAGTATTTT. Full variable domain (missing parts from reference TRBV9 and TRBJ2-3): DSGVTQTPKHLITATGQRVTLRCSPRSGDLSVYWYQQSLDQGLQFLIQYYNGEERAKGNILERFSAQQFPDLHSELNLSSLELGDSALYFCASSVGASGGTSSTDTQYFGPGTRLTVL.

This sequence joins TRBV12-3 or TRBV12-4 and TRBJ2-7; unclear D gene. The ends were cut back, 1 base at V and 6 bases at J, with 7 bases in the middle. The length of the CDR3 is 12 residues. In DNA form, the CDR3 reads TGTGCCAGCAGTTTAGATTGGAGCGAGCAGTACTTC. This codes for CASSLDWSEQYF.

The genes are TRBV20-1 and TRBJ1-5, with 8 nucleotides matching TRBD1. With V trimmed by 1 base and J by 4 bases, 9 bases remained unmatched. The germline gives CDR1 DFQATT, CDR2 SNEGSKA (reference sequence). This CDR3 has 16 amino acids. The CDR3 coding sequence is TGCAGTGCTAGAGTCCCCCGGACAGGGTCTAATCAGCCCCAGCATTTT. Encoded protein: CSARVPRTGSNQPQHF.

J is TRBJ2-7 and V is TRBV20-1; 7 bases match TRBD1. Germline lookup yields CDR1 DFQATT and CDR2 SNEGSKA (reference sequence). Germline trimming cut 4 bases from V and 2 bases from J; bases unmatched to any gene: 2. The CDR3 spans 12 residues. CDR3 bases: TGCAGTGCTACGGGACAGACCTACGAGCAGTACTTC. This codes for CSATGQTYEQYF.

In this sample, this clonotype turned up a few times. The V gene is TRBV6-5, the J gene TRBJ2-1, with D maybe TRBD2 (6 bases). CDR3 length equals 18 residues. Germline-derived CDR1 and CDR2 are MNHEY and SVGAGI. V was shortened by 2 bases and J by 0 bases, with 17 bases between the two germline ends. The CDR3 loop reads CASSYAGPKTGSYNEQFF. The CDR3 region has the DNA TGTGCCAGCAGTTACGCGGGGCCCAAAACCGGCTCCTACAATGAGCAGTTCTTC.

Many counts were recorded for this clonotype. The chain carries TRBV5-4 and TRBJ2-5, with D uncertain. Germline CDR1 and CDR2: SGHNT and YYREEE (reference sequence). V gave up 0 bases and J gave up 4 bases, with 13 bases separating them. This CDR3 has 15 residues. The CDR3 loop is CASSLVVSRRETQYF. The CDR3 nucleotides read TGTGCCAGCAGCTTGGTGGTGTCCAGGCGAGAGACCCAGTACTTC.

This clonotype occurred a few times. This chain links TRBV6-5 with TRBJ2-7, with 8 bases identical to TRBD1. The germline gives CDR1 MNHEY, CDR2 SVGAGI. This CDR3 comprises 15 residues. V trimming: 4 bases; J trimming: 1 base; junction bases outside the gene matches: 6. In DNA, the CDR3 is TGTGCCAGCAGTTCCCAGGGGGCCCGATCCTACGAGCAGTACTTC. Protein product: CASSSQGARSYEQYF.

The genes are TRBV20-1 and TRBJ2-5; possible D gene TRBD1, 5 bases. Trimming removed 1 base from V and 5 bases from J, with 11 bases in between. The length of the CDR3 is 13 residues. The germline V gene encodes CDR1 DFQATT and CDR2 SNEGSKA (reference sequence). DNA for the CDR3: TGCAGTGCTAGAGGCCAACACAGGGAGACCCAGTACTTC. This encodes CSARGQHRETQYF.

This chain uses TRBV4-3 with TRBJ2-3; D ambiguous. The V gene's germline CDR1 is LGHNA and CDR2 YSLEER. V was pared by 0 bases and J by 5 bases, with 6 bases between. The CDR3 contains 13 residues. CDR3 protein: CASSQDDRDTQYF. In nucleotides, the CDR3 is TGCGCCAGCAGCCAAGATGATAGAGATACGCAGTATTTT.

The genes are TRBV4-2 and TRBJ2-7, with D possibly being TRBD2 (5 bases). The length of the CDR3 is 15 residues. CDR1 and CDR2 (germline): LGHNA, YNFKEQ. V shed 4 bases and J shed 6 bases, with 19 bases lying between them. CDR3 loop: CASSLSSLISGEQYF. CDR3 in DNA: TGTGCCAGCAGCCTTTCTAGCCTCATTTCGGGCGAGCAGTACTTC.

This clonotype was picked up a small number of times. The rearrangement joins TRBV27 to TRBJ2-2; the D is unclear. This CDR3 has 16 residues. V dropped 3 bases and J dropped 5 bases, with 16 bases sitting between them. Germline CDR1 reads MNHEY; CDR2 reads SMNVEV (reference sequence). Here the CDR3 DNA reads TGTGCCAGCAGTTTTCAAAACACCCGAAGGACCGGGGAGCTGTTTTTT. Amino acids: CASSFQNTRRTGELFF.

The chain has TRBV5-1 and TRBJ1-1, with D tentatively TRBD1 (5 bases). CDR3 size: 18 residues. The V gene's germline CDR1 is SGHRS and CDR2 YFSETQ. V lost 0 bases, J lost 1 base, and 19 bases lay in between. The chain's CDR3 is CASSLARGGRGRNTEAFF. CDR3 coding DNA: TGCGCCAGCAGCTTGGCGAGGGGCGGGCGGGGAAGGAACACTGAAGCTTTCTTT.

The V gene is TRBV6-1, the J gene TRBJ1-1, with D unresolved. Trimming took off 5 bases at V and 2 bases at J, with 12 bases between the two ends. The germline gives CDR1 MNHNS, CDR2 SASEGT. The CDR3 length is 14 residues. CDR3 sequence reads: CASSPRERNTEAFF. For the CDR3, the DNA is TGTGCCAGCAGTCCTCGGGAACGAAACACTGAAGCTTTCTTT.